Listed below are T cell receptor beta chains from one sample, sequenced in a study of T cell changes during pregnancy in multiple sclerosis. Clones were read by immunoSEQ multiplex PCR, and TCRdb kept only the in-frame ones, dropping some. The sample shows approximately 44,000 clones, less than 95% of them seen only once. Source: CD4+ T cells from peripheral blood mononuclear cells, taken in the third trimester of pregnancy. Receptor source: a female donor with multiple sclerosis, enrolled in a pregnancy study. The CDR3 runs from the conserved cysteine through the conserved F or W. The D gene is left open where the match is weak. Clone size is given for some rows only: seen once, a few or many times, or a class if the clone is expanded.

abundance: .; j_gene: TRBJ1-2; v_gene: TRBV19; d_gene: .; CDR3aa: CASRTTVGGAGLGYTF; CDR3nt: TGTGCCAGTAGGACAACTGTGGGGGGAGCAGGTCTTGGCTACACCTTC
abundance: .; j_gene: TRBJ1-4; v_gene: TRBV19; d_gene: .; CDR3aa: CATSKGQTMEKLFF; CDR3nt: TGTGCCACCTCCAAAGGACAGACGATGGAGAAACTGTTTTTT
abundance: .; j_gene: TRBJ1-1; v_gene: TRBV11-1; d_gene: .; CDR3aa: CASSLVQGGTEAFF; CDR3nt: TGTGCCAGCAGCTTAGTCCAGGGAGGCACTGAAGCTTTCTTT
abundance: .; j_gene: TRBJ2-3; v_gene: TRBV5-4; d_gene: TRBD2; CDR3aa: CASSLGTSGSPRTDTQYF; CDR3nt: TGTGCCAGCAGCTTGGGTACTAGCGGGAGCCCCCGCACAGATACGCAGTATTTT
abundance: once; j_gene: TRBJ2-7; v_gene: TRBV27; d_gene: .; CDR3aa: CASSSSLFPYEQYF; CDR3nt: TGTGCCAGCAGTTCCTCCCTTTTCCCCTACGAGCAGTACTTC
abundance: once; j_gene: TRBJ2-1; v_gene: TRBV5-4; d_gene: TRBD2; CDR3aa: CASSLRLAGRHEQFF; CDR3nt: TGTGCCAGCAGCCTCCGACTAGCGGGAAGGCATGAGCAGTTCTTC
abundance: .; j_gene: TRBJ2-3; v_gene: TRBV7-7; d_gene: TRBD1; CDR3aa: CASSPTTGTTDTQYF; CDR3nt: TGTGCTAGCAGCCCAACGACAGGGACCACAGATACGCAGTATTTT
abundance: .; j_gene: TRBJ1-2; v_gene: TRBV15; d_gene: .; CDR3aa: CATSKDMTYGYTF; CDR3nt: TGTGCCACCAGCAAGGACATGACCTATGGCTACACCTTC
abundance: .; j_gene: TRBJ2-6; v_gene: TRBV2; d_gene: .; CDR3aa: CASSEASWRSSGANVLTF; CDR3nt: TGTGCCAGCAGTGAAGCTTCTTGGCGGTCCTCTGGGGCCAACGTCCTGACTTTC
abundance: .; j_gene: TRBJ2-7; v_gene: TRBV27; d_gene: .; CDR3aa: CASIGGAGYEQYF; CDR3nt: TGTGCCAGCATTGGCGGGGCGGGATACGAGCAGTACTTC
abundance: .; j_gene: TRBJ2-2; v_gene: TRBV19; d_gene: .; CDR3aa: CASSIGQSSGTGELFF; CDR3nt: TGTGCCAGTAGTATTGGGCAATCCTCGGGAACCGGGGAGCTGTTTTTT
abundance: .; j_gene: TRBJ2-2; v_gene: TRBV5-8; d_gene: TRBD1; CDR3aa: CASSFVIPLRQGAYGELFF; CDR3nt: TGTGCCAGCAGCTTCGTTATCCCGCTTCGACAGGGGGCTTACGGGGAGCTGTTTTTT
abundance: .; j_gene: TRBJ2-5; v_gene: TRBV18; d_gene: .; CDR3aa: CASSPGQGGTQYF; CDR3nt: TGTGCCAGCTCACCAGGACAAGGTGGGACCCAGTACTTC
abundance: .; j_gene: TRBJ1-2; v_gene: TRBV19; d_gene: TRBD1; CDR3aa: CASSKGAGAGYTF; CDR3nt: TGTGCCAGTAGTAAGGGGGCCGGGGCTGGCTACACCTTC
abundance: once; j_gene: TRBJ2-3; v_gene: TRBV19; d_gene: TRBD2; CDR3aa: CASSTTGLARDTQYF; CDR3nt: TGTGCCAGTAGTACCACGGGACTAGCGCGAGATACGCAGTATTTT
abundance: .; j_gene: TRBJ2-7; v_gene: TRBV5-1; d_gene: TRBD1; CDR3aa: CASSLGTGAGFSYEQYF; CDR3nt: TGCGCCAGCAGCTTGGGGACAGGGGCAGGCTTCTCCTACGAGCAGTACTTC
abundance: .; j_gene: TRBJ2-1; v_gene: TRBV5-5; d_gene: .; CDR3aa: CASSLSGLPGNEQFF; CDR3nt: TGTGCCAGCAGCTTGTCCGGACTTCCAGGCAATGAGCAGTTCTTC
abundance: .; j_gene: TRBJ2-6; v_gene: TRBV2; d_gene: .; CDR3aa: CAVSLRGANVLTF; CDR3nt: TGTGCCGTCTCGTTGAGAGGGGCCAACGTCCTGACTTTC
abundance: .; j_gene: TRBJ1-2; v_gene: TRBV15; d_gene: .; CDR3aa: CATSRRWGGEAGYTF; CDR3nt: TGTGCCACCAGCAGACGGTGGGGGGGCGAAGCCGGCTACACCTTC
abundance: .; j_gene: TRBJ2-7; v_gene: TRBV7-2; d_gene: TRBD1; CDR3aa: CASSDAGTGPYEQYF; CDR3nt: TGTGCCAGCAGCGACGCCGGGACAGGGCCCTACGAGCAGTACTTC
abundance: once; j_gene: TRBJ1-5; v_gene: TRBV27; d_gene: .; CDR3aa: CASSLDGLYNQPQHF; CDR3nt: TGTGCCAGCAGTCTAGACGGATTGTACAATCAGCCCCAGCATTTT
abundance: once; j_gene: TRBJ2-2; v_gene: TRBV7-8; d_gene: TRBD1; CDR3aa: CASSPGQGSTGELFF; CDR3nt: TGTGCCAGCAGCCCGGGACAGGGTTCCACCGGGGAGCTGTTTTTT
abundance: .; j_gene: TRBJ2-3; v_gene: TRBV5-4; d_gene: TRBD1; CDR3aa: CASRKGTGAPDTQYF; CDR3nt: TGTGCCAGCAGAAAGGGGACAGGGGCTCCAGATACGCAGTATTTT
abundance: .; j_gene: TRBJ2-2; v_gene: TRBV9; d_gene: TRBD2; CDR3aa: CASSALAGVGTGELFF; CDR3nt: TGTGCCAGCAGCGCCTTAGCGGGAGTGGGGACCGGGGAGCTGTTTTTT
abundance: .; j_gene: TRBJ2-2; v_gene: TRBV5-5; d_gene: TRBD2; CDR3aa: CASSLVPSGTRTGELFF; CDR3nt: TGTGCCAGCAGCTTGGTCCCTAGCGGGACGAGAACCGGGGAGCTGTTTTTT
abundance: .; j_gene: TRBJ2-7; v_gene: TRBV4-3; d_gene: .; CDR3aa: CASSQSMRDEQYF; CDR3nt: TGCGCCAGCAGCCAATCCATGCGGGACGAGCAGTACTTC
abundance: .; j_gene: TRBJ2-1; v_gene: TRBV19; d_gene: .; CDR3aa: CASSSRLDNEQFF; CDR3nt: TGTGCCAGTAGTTCCCGACTCGACAATGAGCAGTTCTTC
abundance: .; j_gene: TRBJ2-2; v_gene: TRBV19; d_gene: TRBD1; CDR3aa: CASSDPGQGSAGELFF; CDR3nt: TGTGCCAGTAGCGATCCCGGACAGGGGTCGGCCGGGGAGCTGTTTTTT
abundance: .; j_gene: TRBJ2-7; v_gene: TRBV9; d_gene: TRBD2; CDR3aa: CASSQSGTSSGEQYF; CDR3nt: TGTGCCAGCAGTCAAAGCGGGACTTCTTCGGGCGAGCAGTACTTC
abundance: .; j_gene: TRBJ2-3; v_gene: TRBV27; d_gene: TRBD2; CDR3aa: CASRKDGLAGGRDTQYF; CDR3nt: TGTGCCAGCAGGAAAGACGGGCTAGCGGGAGGCCGAGATACGCAGTATTTT
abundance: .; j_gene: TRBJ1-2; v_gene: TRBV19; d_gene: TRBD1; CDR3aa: CASTLTGEKGYTF; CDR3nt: TGTGCCAGTACCCTGACAGGGGAAAAGGGCTACACCTTC
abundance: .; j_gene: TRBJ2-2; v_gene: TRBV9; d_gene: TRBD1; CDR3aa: CASSQNRGLNTGELFF; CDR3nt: TGTGCCAGCAGCCAAAACAGGGGTCTTAACACCGGGGAGCTGTTTTTT
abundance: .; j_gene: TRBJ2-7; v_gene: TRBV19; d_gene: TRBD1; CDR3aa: CASSTLTGGKGSGFYEQYF; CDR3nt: TGTGCCAGTAGTACCTTGACAGGGGGCAAAGGAAGCGGCTTCTACGAGCAGTACTTC
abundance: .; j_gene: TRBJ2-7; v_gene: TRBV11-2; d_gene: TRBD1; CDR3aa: CASSSTLGQVPHEQYF; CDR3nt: TGTGCCAGCAGCTCAACATTGGGACAGGTTCCCCACGAGCAGTACTTC
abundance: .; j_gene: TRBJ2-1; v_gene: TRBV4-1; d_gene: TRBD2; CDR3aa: CASSQAPGLAGSSSYNEQFF; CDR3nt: TGCGCCAGCAGCCAAGCCCCGGGACTAGCGGGATCAAGCTCCTACAATGAGCAGTTCTTC
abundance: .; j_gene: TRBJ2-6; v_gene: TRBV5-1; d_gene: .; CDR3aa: CASSRDTSGANVLTF; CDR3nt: TGCGCCAGCAGTCGGGACACCTCTGGGGCCAACGTCCTGACTTTC
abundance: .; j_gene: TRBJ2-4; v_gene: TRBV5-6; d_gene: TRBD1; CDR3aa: CASSLWDRFLLAKNIQYF; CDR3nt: TGTGCCAGCAGCTTGTGGGACAGGTTTCTTTTAGCCAAAAACATTCAGTACTTC
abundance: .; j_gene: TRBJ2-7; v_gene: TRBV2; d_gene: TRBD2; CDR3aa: CASTSGEQYF; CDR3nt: TGTGCCAGCACTAGCGGCGAGCAGTACTTC
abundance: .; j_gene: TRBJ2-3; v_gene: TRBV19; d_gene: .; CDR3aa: CASSMNRVVSDTQYF; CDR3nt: TGTGCCAGTAGTATGAACAGGGTGGTCTCAGATACGCAGTATTTT
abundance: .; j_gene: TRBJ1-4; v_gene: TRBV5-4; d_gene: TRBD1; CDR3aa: CASSPGGTNEKLFF; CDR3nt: TGTGCCAGCAGCCCAGGGGGCACTAATGAAAAACTGTTTTTT